The 19 T cell receptor beta chains below all came from one sample that was sequenced in a study of OX40 agonist ivuxolimab in advanced cancers. Profiling relied on immunoSEQ multiplex PCR, and the TCRdb table lists in-frame clones only, not all of them. Counted here are about 83,000 clones, less than 85% occurring once; the ten biggest clones make up about 7%. The sequenced sample was CD4+ or CD8+ T cells sorted from blood, obtained in a trial of the OX40 agonist ivuxolimab. These receptors were taken from an adult with an advanced solid tumor such as melanoma, head and neck, liver or kidney cancer.

This clone was observed a few times. This chain connects TRBV7-3 to TRBJ1-2; D possibly corresponds to TRBD1 (5 bases). This CDR3 spans 13 amino acids. V was pared by 3 bases and J by 6 bases, with 11 bases between. Germline V CDR1 and CDR2: SGHTA, FQGTGA. CDR3 sequence (DNA): TGTGCCAGCAGCTTCCGGGACGGGAATGGCTACACCTTC. It encodes CASSFRDGNGYTF.

The V and J genes are TRBV7-3 and TRBJ2-1; 10 positions agree with TRBD1. The CDR3 is 12 amino acids. Germline V gives CDR1 SGHTA, CDR2 FQGTGA. V trimming: 3 bases; J trimming: 14 bases; junction bases outside the gene matches: 4. The CDR3 DNA sequence: TGTGCCAGCAGCTTCGGGACAGGGGTTAAGTTCTTC. This gives the protein CASSFGTGVKFF.

This sequence joins TRBV30 and TRBJ1-5; possibly TRBD1 for D (6 bases). The CDR3 sequence is 17 residues long. Trimming cost V 1 base and J 5 bases, with 21 bases left between them. Germline-derived CDR1 and CDR2 are GTSNPN and SVGIG (reference sequence). CDR3 in DNA: TGTGCCTGGAGTGCCCCAGACGGAGGGGGGTTATATCAGCCCCAGCATTTT. It encodes CAWSAPDGGGLYQPQHF.

This chain connects TRBV11-3 to TRBJ2-3, with no clear D. The CDR3 extends over 13 amino acids. V shed 5 bases and J shed 4 bases, with 10 bases lying between them. Germline assignment: CDR1 SGHNT and CDR2 YENEEA. The CDR3 DNA reads TGTGCCAGCAGCACCCGTGGAGCAGATACGCAGTATTTT. Translation: CASSTRGADTQYF.

The V call is TRBV6-5, the J call TRBJ1-3; D is uncertain. There are 14 residues in the CDR3. Germline CDR1 is MNHEY and CDR2 is SVGAGI. Trimming pared 8 bases from V and 3 bases from J, leaving 14 bases between. CDR3 amino acids: CASRDDAGGNTIYF. CDR3 sequence (DNA): TGTGCCAGCCGAGACGACGCAGGTGGAAACACCATATATTTT.

This chain links TRBV18 with TRBJ1-6; D is perhaps TRBD1 (5 bases). Germline CDR1 is KGHSH and CDR2 is LQKENI. Trimming removed 6 bases at V and 6 bases at J, with 18 bases between. The CDR3 is 16 residues long. For the CDR3, the DNA is TGTGCCAGCTCTCGGGACGCCCCAAACGGTAATTCACCCCTCCACTTT. Encoded protein: CASSRDAPNGNSPLHF.

The V gene is TRBV30, the J gene TRBJ2-7; D tentatively fits TRBD1 or TRBD2 (6 bases each). The CDR3 has 14 amino acids. The V and J ends lost 5 bases and 2 bases respectively, with 16 bases between them. Germline CDR1 is GTSNPN and CDR2 is SVGIG (reference sequence). This CDR3 is CAWSRGRGAYEQYF. CDR3 in DNA: TGTGCCTGGTCTCGGGGGCGTGGAGCCTACGAGCAGTACTTC. Full variable domain (remainder filled in from reference TRBV30 and TRBJ2-7): SQTIHQWPATLVQPVGSPLSLECTVEGTSNPNLYWYRQAAGRGLQLLFYSVGIGQISSEVPQNLSASRPQDRQFILSSKKLLLSDSGFYLCAWSRGRGAYEQYFGPGTRLTVT.

The V and J genes are TRBV16 and TRBJ2-7; D is unclear. V dropped 5 bases and J dropped 1 base, with 15 bases sitting between them. CDR3 length equals 15 residues. Germline V CDR1 and CDR2: KGHSY, FQNENV. The CDR3 spells CASSDRSRFSYEQYF. DNA for the CDR3: TGTGCCAGCAGCGATAGGTCCCGTTTTTCCTACGAGCAGTACTTC. The whole variable domain, filled in from reference TRBV16 and TRBJ2-7, reads GEEVAQTPKHLVRGEGQKAKLYCAPIKGHSYVFWYQQVLKNEFKFLISFQNENVFDETGMPKERFSAKCLPNSPCSLEIQATKLEDSAVYFCASSDRSRFSYEQYFGPGTRLTVT.

The V gene is TRBV7-2, the J gene TRBJ2-7; 8 positions match TRBD2. Germline V gene data show CDR1 as SGHTA and CDR2 as FQGNSA. This CDR3 has 18 residues. The J segment lost 0 bases and the V segment lost 0 bases, leaving 10 bases of the junction unmatched. CDR3 sequence: CASSLASMAGGSSYEQYF. The DNA of the CDR3 is TGTGCCAGCAGCTTAGCGTCTATGGCGGGAGGTTCCTCCTACGAGCAGTACTTC.

This rearrangement joins TRBV21-1 to TRBJ1-5. TRBV21-1 corresponds to a pseudogene. This CDR3 is 16 amino acids long. The CDR3 DNA follows: TGTGCCAGCAGCCCATTTTGGGAGGGGGTAAATCAGCCCCAGCATTTT. The encoded protein is CASSPFWEGVNQPQHF.

This clone was seen just once. The CDR3 DNA is TGTGCCAGCAGTGAAGAAACAGGGGACGGCTACACCTTC. This sequence encodes CASSEETGDGYTF. This rearrangement joins TRBV6-1 to TRBJ1-2; the match to TRBD1 covers 7 bases. With V trimmed by 1 base and J by 8 bases, 4 bases remained unmatched. The germline gives CDR1 MNHNS, CDR2 SASEGT. The length of the CDR3 is 13 residues.

The rearrangement uses TRBV5-1 and TRBJ1-2, with TRBD1 identical over 9 bases. The CDR3 contains 16 residues. Germline lookup yields CDR1 SGHRS and CDR2 YFSETQ. V lost 3 bases, J lost 7 bases, and 13 bases stayed unmatched. The CDR3 protein is CASSSEIPGQGGGYTF. The CDR3 bases are TGCGCCAGCAGCTCCGAAATTCCGGGACAGGGAGGTGGCTACACCTTC.

The rearrangement uses TRBV9 and TRBJ2-2; D not certain. The CDR3 totals 15 residues. The V gene lost 3 bases and the J gene lost 2 bases, with 11 bases spanning the gap. Germline CDR1 SGDLS, CDR2 YYNGEE. CDR3 protein: CASSASGYNTGELFF. The CDR3 DNA is TGTGCCAGCAGCGCGTCCGGGTACAACACCGGGGAGCTGTTTTTT.

This sequence joins TRBV4-3 and TRBJ1-1; D may be TRBD1 (5 bases). The germline CDR1 and CDR2 sequences are LGHNA and YSLEER. V lost 0 bases to trimming and J lost 1 base, with 9 bases between them. The CDR3 runs to 15 residues. CDR3 loop: CASSQDWGGNTEAFF. The CDR3 region has the DNA TGCGCCAGCAGCCAAGATTGGGGCGGGAACACTGAAGCTTTCTTT.

The chain carries TRBV27 and TRBJ1-5; 7 bases match TRBD1. The CDR3 is made up of 14 amino acids. With 4 bases clipped from V and 6 bases from J, the junction kept 6 bases outside the gene matches. CDR1 and CDR2 (germline): MNHEY, SMNVEV (reference sequence). In DNA form, the CDR3 reads TGTGCCAGCAGTTCAGACAGGGCGGCTCAGCCCCAGCATTTT. Protein: CASSSDRAAQPQHF.

This clone has only one observation. The V and J genes are TRBV9 and TRBJ2-5; tentatively, D is TRBD2 (6 bases). V gave up 1 base and J gave up 1 base, with 8 bases separating them. The V gene's germline CDR1 is SGDLS and CDR2 YYNGEE. The CDR3 runs to 14 residues. The CDR3 sequence is CASSVLATQETQYF. The CDR3 DNA sequence: TGTGCCAGCAGCGTACTAGCGACCCAAGAGACCCAGTACTTC.

This clone came up once. The chain carries TRBV30 and TRBJ1-4, with 7 bases identical to TRBD1. Germline CDR1 GTSNPN, CDR2 SVGIG (reference sequence). The CDR3 extends over 15 amino acids. The junction had 8 bases not matched to a gene; V was cut back by 3 bases and J by 4 bases. The CDR3 DNA reads as TGTGCCTGGAGGGGGGACAGCGGCTATAATGAAAAACTGTTTTTT. Translation: CAWRGDSGYNEKLFF. The whole variable domain, remainder taken from reference TRBV30 and TRBJ1-4, is SQTIHQWPATLVQPVGSPLSLECTVEGTSNPNLYWYRQAAGRGLQLLFYSVGIGQISSEVPQNLSASRPQDRQFILSSKKLLLSDSGFYLCAWRGDSGYNEKLFFGSGTQLSVL.

The chain employs TRBV7-8 and TRBJ2-7; the match to TRBD1 covers 7 bases. Germline CDR1 reads SGHVS; CDR2 reads FQNEAQ. The length of the CDR3 is 17 residues. V gave up 4 bases and J gave up 0 bases; unmatched junction bases: 12. CDR3 nucleotides: TGTGCCAGCAGCTCCAGATGGGGGACAGCTAGCTCCTACGAGCAGTACTTC. Translating it yields CASSSRWGTASSYEQYF.

This clone was counted many times. V is TRBV29-1 and J is TRBJ1-2, with D unclear. Germline V lookup: CDR1 SQVTM, CDR2 ANQGSEA. This CDR3 has 11 amino acids. With 4 bases removed from V and 3 bases from J, the gap between germline ends came to 6 bases. The CDR3 region has the DNA TGCAGCGTTGCACGGGACTATGGCTACACCTTC. Protein product: CSVARDYGYTF.